A single sample gave rise to the 30 T cell receptor beta chains below, sequenced in a study of OX40 agonist ivuxolimab in advanced cancers. The method was immunoSEQ multiplex PCR; TCRdb's version includes in-frame clones alone and lacks a portion of them. Of approximately 75,000 clones listed, about 88% are singletons. This material consisted of CD4+ or CD8+ T cells sorted from blood, taken in a trial of the OX40 agonist ivuxolimab. The receptors come from an adult with an advanced solid tumor such as melanoma, head and neck, liver or kidney cancer.

V gene TRBV7-2 combines with J gene TRBJ2-7; D not resolved. Trimming pared 4 bases from V and 4 bases from J, leaving 14 bases between. Germline V gene data show CDR1 as SGHTA and CDR2 as FQGNSA. This CDR3 has 14 amino acids. CDR3 in DNA: TGTGCCAGCAGCTCGGACCGTTACTCTTACGAGCAGTACTTC. Protein: CASSSDRYSYEQYF.

V and J are TRBV9 and TRBJ2-1; TRBD1 might be the D (6 bases). This CDR3 has 16 amino acids. V was trimmed by 4 bases and J by 1 base, leaving 15 bases between them. Germline CDR1 is SGDLS and CDR2 is YYNGEE. The CDR3 protein is CASSPPPTGSYNEQFF. The CDR3 DNA is TGTGCCAGCAGCCCCCCACCGACAGGTTCCTACAATGAGCAGTTCTTC.

This chain links TRBV30 with TRBJ1-3; no reliable D call. Per germline, CDR1 GTSNPN and CDR2 SVGIG (reference sequence). This CDR3 comprises 14 residues. V was trimmed by 5 bases and J by 3 bases, leaving 14 bases between them. The CDR3 sequence is CAWRSRTGGNTIYF. The CDR3 nucleotides read TGTGCCTGGCGATCGCGGACGGGTGGAAACACCATATATTTT.

The rearrangement joins TRBV29-1 to TRBJ2-2; no clear D. Germline CDR1 reads SQVTM; CDR2 reads ANQGSEA. The CDR3 covers 12 residues. The V end was cut by 3 bases, the J end by 7 bases, with 9 bases between. As DNA, the CDR3 is TGCAGCGTTGATAGAGTTGGCGGGGAGCTGTTTTTT. This codes for CSVDRVGGELFF.

The chain recombines TRBV19 with TRBJ2-1; 12 positions agree with TRBD2. The CDR3 has 18 residues. V dropped 2 bases and J dropped 0; count of bases not matched to a gene: 5. CDR1 and CDR2 from the germline V gene are LNHDA and SQIVND (reference sequence). The CDR3 loop is CASSIRLAGESSYNEQFF. The CDR3 coding sequence is TGTGCCAGTAGTATACGACTAGCGGGGGAAAGCTCCTACAATGAGCAGTTCTTC.

This chain connects TRBV6-4 to TRBJ2-5; TRBD2 is a possible D gene (5 bases). The germline gives CDR1 MRHNA, CDR2 SNTAGT. CDR3 length equals 19 residues. V shed 3 bases and J shed 10 bases, with 33 bases lying between them. The CDR3 reads CASSDGGGRRGLCPECQYF. The CDR3 nucleotides read TGTGCCAGCAGTGATGGAGGCGGCAGGCGAGGGCTTTGCCCGGAGTGCCAGTACTTC.

The chain recombines TRBV30 with TRBJ2-4, with D perhaps assigned TRBD1 or TRBD2 (5 bases each). The V and J ends lost 0 bases and 3 bases respectively, with 12 bases between them. The CDR3 is made up of 15 amino acids. Germline CDR1 and CDR2: GTSNPN and SVGIG (reference sequence). CDR3 amino acids: CAWSVSGALKNIQYF. The DNA for the CDR3 is TGTGCCTGGAGTGTATCCGGGGCCCTCAAAAACATTCAGTACTTC.

The chain employs TRBV28 and TRBJ2-2; 8 bases are shared with TRBD2. Germline CDR1 and CDR2: MDHEN and SYDVKM. The CDR3 length is 15 residues. V lost 4 bases to trimming and J lost 5 bases; unmatched junction nucleotides: 6. CDR3 bases: TGTGCCAGCAGTTCCGGGACTAGTCGAACCGGGGAGCTGTTTTTT. Residues: CASSSGTSRTGELFF. Complete variable domain (other parts from reference TRBV28 and TRBJ2-2): DVKVTQSSRYLVKRTGEKVFLECVQDMDHENMFWYRQDPGLGLRLIYFSYDVKMKEKGDIPEGYSVSREKKERFSLILESASTNQTSMYLCASSSGTSRTGELFFGEGSRLTVL.

As for this clone: Other DNA variants within this sample encode the same CDR3. The V call is TRBV7-2, the J call TRBJ2-1; D uncertain. There are 13 residues in the CDR3. V was cut by 5 bases and J by 0 bases, with 5 bases left in between. Germline CDR1 is SGHTA and CDR2 is FQGNSA. The CDR3 loop reads CASSPSSYNEQFF. CDR3 coding DNA: TGTGCCAGCAGCCCGTCCTCCTACAATGAGCAGTTCTTC.

This chain links TRBV7-2 with TRBJ1-1; D gene unclear. This CDR3 has 13 amino acids. The V and J ends lost 5 bases and 5 bases respectively, with 12 bases between them. Germline CDR1 is SGHTA and CDR2 is FQGNSA. The CDR3 is CASSPLLRTEAFF. CDR3 bases: TGTGCCAGCAGCCCCCTTCTAAGGACTGAAGCTTTCTTT. The whole variable domain, filled in from reference TRBV7-2 and TRBJ1-1, reads GAGVSQSPSNKVTEKGKDVELRCDPISGHTALYWYRQSLGQGLEFLIYFQGNSAPDKSGLPSDRFSAERTGGSVSTLTIQRTQQEDSAVYLCASSPLLRTEAFFGQGTRLTVV.

This chain links TRBV27 with TRBJ1-1; 8 bases are shared with TRBD1. Germline V gene lookup returns CDR1 MNHEY and CDR2 SMNVEV (reference sequence). Trimming at V came to 5 bases and at J to 4 bases, leaving 21 bases not matched to a gene. The CDR3 has 19 amino acids. The CDR3 reads CASSLRSGQGSPHPTEAFF. In DNA, the CDR3 is TGTGCCAGCAGTCTACGCTCCGGACAGGGAAGTCCCCATCCCACTGAAGCTTTCTTT.

The J gene is TRBJ2-7, the V gene TRBV5-4; D might be TRBD1 (5 bases). V dropped 0 bases and J dropped 2 bases, with 6 bases sitting between them. Germline V CDR1 and CDR2: SGHNT, YYREEE (reference sequence). CDR3 length: 13 amino acids. The CDR3, as DNA: TGTGCCAGCAGCTTGGGCAGGGCCTACGAGCAGTACTTC. Translated: CASSLGRAYEQYF.

This clone was picked up a small number of times. The rearrangement joins TRBV7-9 to TRBJ1-6; D might be TRBD1 (5 bases). Trimming left V 5 bases short and J 7 bases short, with 18 bases between. Germline-derived CDR1 and CDR2 are SEHNR and FQNEAQ (reference sequence). This CDR3 has 16 amino acids. CDR3 in amino acids: CASSPGGELGNSPLHF. CDR3 sequence (DNA): TGTGCCAGCAGCCCCGGGGGGGAATTAGGAAATTCACCCCTCCACTTT. The full variable domain, in which reference TRBV7-9 and TRBJ1-6 provide the parts outside the CDR3, is DTGVSQNPRHKITKRGQNVTFRCDPISEHNRLYWYRQTLGQGPEFLTYFQNEAQLEKSRLLSDRFSAERPKGSFSTLEIQRTEQGDSAMYLCASSPGGELGNSPLHFGNGTRLTVT.

The chain combines TRBV6-5 with TRBJ1-1, with D hard to call. Trimming stripped 7 bases from V and 1 base from J, with 10 bases between. Germline V gives CDR1 MNHEY, CDR2 SVGAGI. The length of the CDR3 is 13 residues. The CDR3 region is CASTSPPNTEAFF. In DNA form, the CDR3 reads TGTGCCAGCACATCCCCACCGAACACTGAAGCTTTCTTT.

V usage is TRBV5-1 and J usage is TRBJ2-2, with TRBD2 as a possible D gene (5 bases). The CDR3 extends over 17 amino acids. V lost 4 bases to trimming and J lost 2 bases, with 18 bases between them. Per germline, CDR1 SGHRS and CDR2 YFSETQ. The CDR3 loop is CASSLSEGRTNTGELFF. CDR3 nucleotide sequence: TGCGCCAGCAGCCTTTCTGAGGGCAGGACCAACACCGGGGAGCTGTTTTTT.

V and J are TRBV19 and TRBJ2-2; 9 positions match TRBD2. The germline V gene has CDR1 LNHDA and CDR2 SQIVND (reference sequence). Trimming took 5 bases from V and 4 from J; bases not matched to a gene: 2. The CDR3 spans 14 residues. The CDR3 region has the DNA TGTGCCAGTAGTCTAGCGGGGCTCACCGGGGAGCTGTTTTTT. Protein: CASSLAGLTGELFF. Full variable domain (outside the CDR3, taken from reference TRBV19 and TRBJ2-2): DGGITQSPKYLFRKEGQNVTLSCEQNLNHDAMYWYRQDPGQGLRLIYYSQIVNDFQKGDIAEGYSVSREKKESFPLTVTSAQKNPTAFYLCASSLAGLTGELFFGEGSRLTVL.

Concerning this clone itself: This CDR3 is also generated by other DNA sequences in the sample. The chain joins TRBV7-9 to TRBJ1-2; no clear D. Deletions cut 1 base from V and 0 bases from J, with 9 bases between. This CDR3 comprises 15 residues. Germline lookup yields CDR1 SEHNR and CDR2 FQNEAQ (reference sequence). CDR3 protein: CASSLGPGSNYGYTF. The CDR3 DNA reads TGTGCCAGCAGCTTAGGACCAGGTTCTAACTATGGCTACACCTTC. Combining the CDR3 with reference TRBV7-9 and TRBJ1-2 gives the whole variable domain DTGVSQNPRHKITKRGQNVTFRCDPISEHNRLYWYRQTLGQGPEFLTYFQNEAQLEKSRLLSDRFSAERPKGSFSTLEIQRTEQGDSAMYLCASSLGPGSNYGYTFGSGTRLTVV.

The chain links TRBV28 to TRBJ1-4; D gene unclear. The germline V and J ends were trimmed by 3 bases and 8 bases, with 13 bases remaining between them. Germline CDR1 and CDR2: MDHEN and SYDVKM. This CDR3 is built from 14 residues. CDR3 sequence reads: CASSFQAVGEKLFF. The CDR3, as DNA: TGTGCCAGCAGTTTTCAAGCGGTGGGAGAAAAACTGTTTTTT.

V gene TRBV2 combines with J gene TRBJ1-2, with D hard to call. CDR3 length: 14 residues. From germline, CDR1 is SNHLY and CDR2 FYNNEI. Trimming cost V 6 bases and J 4 bases, with 15 bases left between them. The CDR3, as DNA: TGTGCCAGCAGCACCCGGCCGGGAGGCTATGGCTACACCTTC. Protein sequence: CASSTRPGGYGYTF.

This chain joins TRBV9 and TRBJ1-4; maybe TRBD1 (6 bases). Germline lookup yields CDR1 SGDLS and CDR2 YYNGEE. The V end lost 0 bases, the J end lost 8 bases, and 14 bases lay between the germline ends. This CDR3 comprises 15 residues. The CDR3 coding sequence is TGTGCCAGCAGCGTAGATACAGGGCAACGAGAAAAACTGTTTTTT. As protein: CASSVDTGQREKLFF. Looking up the rest from reference TRBV9 and TRBJ1-4 gives the full variable domain: DSGVTQTPKHLITATGQRVTLRCSPRSGDLSVYWYQQSLDQGLQFLIQYYNGEERAKGNILERFSAQQFPDLHSELNLSSLELGDSALYFCASSVDTGQREKLFFGSGTQLSVL.

The chain combines TRBV4-3 with TRBJ2-3; perhaps TRBD2 as D (6 bases). Germline V lookup: CDR1 LGHNA, CDR2 YSLEER. V lost 4 bases and J 5 bases, leaving 28 bases between the germline ends. The CDR3 consists of 19 residues. The CDR3 DNA sequence: TGCGCCAGCAGCCCTGGCTCCGGCTCCGGGACTGGATCTCGAGATACGCAGTATTTT. This codes for CASSPGSGSGTGSRDTQYF.

In DNA form, the CDR3 reads TGTGCCTGGAGGACGTGGACAGGGGAGACCTATGGCTACACCTTC. Translated: CAWRTWTGETYGYTF. The rearrangement joins TRBV30 to TRBJ1-2; 9 positions agree with TRBD1. Germline values: CDR1 GTSNPN, CDR2 SVGIG (reference sequence). V dropped 3 bases and J dropped 4; count of bases not matched to a gene: 9. The CDR3 consists of 15 residues.

The CDR3 sequence: CASSDLGEETQYF. The CDR3 nucleotides are TGTGCCAGCAGTGATTTGGGTGAAGAGACCCAGTACTTC. The V call is TRBV6-1, the J call TRBJ2-5; D unresolved. V was shortened by 3 bases and J by 3 bases, with 8 bases between the two germline ends. Germline CDR1 reads MNHNS; CDR2 reads SASEGT. The CDR3 length is 13 residues.

The chain is built from TRBV7-2 and TRBJ2-7; D remains ambiguous. Germline-derived CDR1 and CDR2 are SGHTA and FQGNSA. The ends were cut back, 0 bases at V and 2 bases at J, with 14 bases in the middle. This CDR3 spans 16 amino acids. This chain's CDR3 is CASSLAKITATYEQYF. In DNA form, the CDR3 reads TGTGCCAGCAGCTTAGCGAAGATAACAGCGACCTACGAGCAGTACTTC.

The genes are TRBV7-2 and TRBJ2-3; a possible D gene is TRBD1 (5 bases). V lost 1 base to trimming and J lost 1 base, with 15 bases between them. Germline CDR1 and CDR2: SGHTA and FQGNSA. The CDR3 covers 17 residues. The CDR3 sequence is CASSLVGALMGTDTQYF. The CDR3 DNA follows: TGTGCCAGCAGCTTAGTAGGGGCCCTGATGGGCACAGATACGCAGTATTTT.

The CDR3 reads CASSEGLVGTGELFF. The CDR3 DNA reads as TGTGCCAGCAGTGAGGGACTAGTAGGCACCGGGGAGCTGTTTTTT. The rearrangement joins TRBV2 to TRBJ2-2, with 8 bases that match TRBD2. V was pared by 3 bases and J by 4 bases, with 4 bases of the junction left unmatched. The CDR3 has 15 residues. CDR1 and CDR2 from the germline V gene are SNHLY and FYNNEI.

V and J are TRBV6-5 and TRBJ1-2; D is unresolved. The CDR3 consists of 15 residues. Germline loops: CDR1 MNHEY, CDR2 SVGAGI. Trimming pared 2 bases from V and 0 bases from J, leaving 10 bases between. This CDR3 is CASSYSGLTNYGYTF. The CDR3, as DNA: TGTGCCAGCAGTTACAGCGGACTTACTAACTATGGCTACACCTTC.

The chain joins TRBV6-6 to TRBJ2-7; possible D gene TRBD2, 5 bases. Germline loops: CDR1 MNHNY, CDR2 SVGAGI (reference sequence). Trimming took off 5 bases at V and 0 bases at J, with 14 bases between the two ends. The CDR3 runs to 15 residues. The CDR3 protein is CASSGSSTSSYEQYF. Written as DNA, the CDR3 is TGTGCCAGCAGTGGCTCGTCTACTAGCTCCTACGAGCAGTACTTC.

This clone was picked up one time. The V and J genes are TRBV7-6 and TRBJ2-1; perhaps TRBD2 as D (6 bases). Per germline, CDR1 SGHVS and CDR2 FNYEAQ. The CDR3 runs to 15 residues. Trimming left V 5 bases short and J 10 bases short, with 21 bases between. The CDR3 loop reads CASSPSLAGREEQFF. The CDR3 DNA follows: TGTGCCAGCAGCCCCAGTCTTGCGGGCCGGGAGGAGCAGTTCTTC.

The chain has TRBV14 and TRBJ2-2, with TRBD2 as a possible D gene (5 bases). The ends were cut back, 4 bases at V and 2 bases at J, with 14 bases in the middle. The germline V gene encodes CDR1 SGHDN and CDR2 FVKESK. The CDR3 totals 16 residues. In DNA form, the CDR3 reads TGTGCCAGCAGCCCCAGAGGGATTGAAAACACCGGGGAGCTGTTTTTT. Translated, it gives CASSPRGIENTGELFF.